Presented here are 10 T cell receptor beta chains from one specimen sequenced in a study of cytomegalovirus exposure and HLA in healthy donors. PCR amplification relied on 60 Vbeta primers (plus 13 Jbeta primers). Assay used: immunoSEQ multiplex PCR; TCRdb lists only in-frame clones, some missing. The repertoire holds under 150,000 clones, with around 81% as singletons. Sequenced sample: PBMCs. The receptors come from a man between 18 and 35 years old in good health and CMV-seronegative.

This chain joins TRBV9 and TRBJ1-2; 9 bases map to TRBD1. This CDR3 is 15 amino acids long. Trimming cost V 2 bases and J 7 bases; bases outside gene matches: 9. Germline CDR1 SGDLS, CDR2 YYNGEE. The CDR3 region is CASSVKTGGGFGYTF. Written as DNA, the CDR3 is TGTGCCAGCAGCGTCAAAACAGGGGGCGGTTTTGGCTACACCTTC.

V and J are TRBV21-1 and TRBJ2-7; the D call of TRBD2 is as the table states it, not checked on the DNA. TRBV21-1 is shown as a pseudogene. The CDR3 covers 11 residues. CDR3 protein: CAIPSPYEQYF. The CDR3 DNA is TGTGCCATCCCCTCTCCCTACGAGCAGTACTTC.

The chain couples TRBV11-2 to TRBJ1-2, with 7 bases that match TRBD1. This CDR3 has 17 amino acids. Germline V gene data show CDR1 as SGHAT and CDR2 as FQNNGV. The V segment lost 0 bases and the J segment 3 bases; nucleotides outside the gene matches: 10. The CDR3 DNA sequence: TGTGCCAGCAGCTTAGAGGGGGACAGACGAAACTACTATGGCTACACCTTC. Translated, it gives CASSLEGDRRNYYGYTF.

The chain employs TRBV28 and TRBJ1-5, with TRBD1 as a possible D gene (5 bases). Germline CDR1 reads MDHEN; CDR2 reads SYDVKM. Trimming left V 5 bases short and J 1 base short, with 12 bases between. The CDR3 length is 15 residues. This chain's CDR3 is CASSKSGGSNQPQHF. CDR3 DNA: TGTGCCAGCAGTAAAAGCGGGGGAAGCAATCAGCCCCAGCATTTT.

The V call is TRBV4-1, the J call TRBJ2-2; D is unclear. CDR3 length: 14 residues. From germline, CDR1 is MGHRA and CDR2 YSYEKL. Trimming pared 1 base from V and 6 bases from J, leaving 9 bases between. The CDR3 DNA reads as TGCGCCAGCAGCCAAGCTGGGCTGGCCGGGGAGCTGTTTTTT. This translates into CASSQAGLAGELFF.

This clone has only a few counts. The chain employs TRBV10-1 and TRBJ1-1; D perhaps matches TRBD1 (5 bases). V lost 6 bases to trimming and J lost 8 bases, with 13 bases between them. The CDR3 contains 12 residues. Germline CDR1 WNHNN, CDR2 SYGVQD (reference sequence). The CDR3 sequence is CASSGDSYEAFF. In DNA form, the CDR3 reads TGCGCCAGCAGCGGCGACAGTTACGAAGCTTTCTTT.

This clone was counted a single time. The chain recombines TRBV25-1 with TRBJ2-7, with D possibly being TRBD2 (7 bases). The CDR3 runs to 17 residues. Germline V CDR1 and CDR2: MGHDK, SYGVNS. The V gene lost 0 bases and the J gene lost 2 bases, with 17 bases spanning the gap. The CDR3 DNA reads as TGTGCCAGCAGTGAATATAGAGGGGGAGGGGAAGCCTACGAGCAGTACTTC. It codes for CASSEYRGGGEAYEQYF.

This clone showed up just once. V usage is TRBV15 and J usage is TRBJ2-7; D is undetermined. CDR1 and CDR2 (germline): LNHNV, YYDKDF (reference sequence). CDR3 length: 15 residues. The V and J ends lost 0 bases and 2 bases respectively, with 11 bases between them. CDR3 DNA sequence: TGTGCCACCAGCAGAGAGGTTGGCCTCCCCTACGAGCAGTACTTC. Protein product: CATSREVGLPYEQYF.

This chain links TRBV12-5 with TRBJ2-1; no definite D call. The V end lost 1 base, the J end lost 6 bases, and 10 bases lay between the germline ends. This CDR3 is built from 14 residues. Germline CDR1 and CDR2: LGHNT and FRNRAP. The CDR3 sequence: CASGLGRTVNEQFF. The CDR3, as DNA: TGTGCTAGTGGTTTGGGACGCACAGTCAATGAGCAGTTCTTC.

V and J are TRBV30 and TRBJ2-4; 11 positions match TRBD1. Trimming at V came to 4 bases and at J to 3 bases, leaving 20 bases not matched to a gene. The germline V gene encodes CDR1 GTSNPN and CDR2 SVGIG (reference sequence). This CDR3 comprises 20 residues. Here the CDR3 reads CAWTGVRITPGQGDKNIQYF. DNA of the CDR3: TGTGCCTGGACTGGGGTCCGGATAACGCCGGGACAGGGGGACAAAAACATTCAGTACTTC.